The source of this T cell receptor (beta chain) is a study of blood T cell repertoires in COVID-19. In the study overall: Donors in the United States, Italy and Spain gave samples during acute or convalescent COVID-19. PBMCs, B-cell-depleted T cells, or T cells provided the cDNA or gDNA that made up the material.

Methods used by the authors: Using reference gene primer amplification, nucleated cell counts were estimated. Produced via immunoSEQ multiplex PCR; TCRdb's table is partial and in-frame only. V and J calls and clone size come straight from that table; D and trimming were deduced from the DNA. The table includes more than 75,000 clones, 85% to 90% detected once. The receptor was derived from a woman in her 70s with acute or convalescent COVID-19. The specimen was peripheral blood.

CDR3 nucleotides: TGCGCCAGCAGCCAGAACCGGGACTACCCTAGCACAGATACGCAGTATTTT. It is translated as CASSQNRDYPSTDTQYF. V is TRBV5-1 and J is TRBJ2-3; 7 nucleotides align to TRBD2. Germline V gene sequence: CDR1 SGHRS, CDR2 YFSETQ. The CDR3 covers 17 residues. V trimming: 4 bases; J trimming: 0 bases; junction bases outside the gene matches: 11.